The subject of this entry is one T cell receptor beta chain. Authors' processing steps: Cell counts per sample came from amplifying reference gene primers. TCRdb keeps only in-frame clones here, not all; method: immunoSEQ multiplex PCR. V and J calls and clone size follow that table, whereas D and trimming were derived from the DNA. The repertoire holds some 26,000 clones, 70% to 90% seen once, with about 15% in the top ten. This record belongs to a study of blood T cell repertoires in COVID-19. As for the study in general: COVID-19 samples from acute and convalescent phases originated in the United States, Italy and Spain.

The CDR3 covers 14 residues. V lost 9 bases, J lost 9 bases, and 18 bases lay in between. Germline assignment: CDR1 MNHEY and CDR2 SVGAGI. Material for sequencing was peripheral blood. The sequence came from a human donor in a cohort sampled during active COVID-19. The chain recombines TRBV6-5 with TRBJ1-6, with D tentatively TRBD1 (6 bases). CDR3 DNA: TGTGCCAGGAGGGGAGGGGGGGAACCTTCACCCCTCCACTTT. This gives the protein CARRGGGEPSPLHF.